This is a list of T cell receptor beta chains from one sample in a study of cytomegalovirus exposure and HLA in healthy donors. The data were produced by immunoSEQ multiplex PCR, yet TCRdb's version contains in-frame clones alone and is incomplete. This sample's table reports around 65,000 clones. Source material: PBMCs. These receptors came from a man aged 30-40 years in good health and CMV-seropositive. CDR3s include the opening cysteine and the closing phenylalanine or tryptophan. The D gene is left open where the match is weak.

TRBV9	TRBJ2-7	TRBD1	TGTGCCAGCAGCGCTGGGGACAGAGGCTCCTACGAGCAGTACTTC	CASSAGDRGSYEQYF
TRBV6-1	TRBJ2-3	NA	TGTGCCAGCAGTGAAGCCCTAGCCGGAGATACGCAGTATTTT	CASSEALAGDTQYF
TRBV18	TRBJ1-1	NA	TGTGCCAGCTCACCACCGGATAGCCCAGCGTTAAGGAACACTGAAGCTTTCTTT	CASSPPDSPALRNTEAFF
TRBV25-1	TRBJ2-5	NA	TGTGCCAGCAGTGAAGGGACACCCCAAGAGACCCAGTACTTC	CASSEGTPQETQYF
TRBV7-9	TRBJ2-7	TRBD2	TGTGCCAGCGAGGGACTAGCGGGAGGTGGCGAGCAGTACTTC	CASEGLAGGGEQYF
TRBV15	TRBJ2-7	NA	TGTGCCACCAGCAGAGACAACAGGCACGACGAGCAGTACTTC	CATSRDNRHDEQYF
TRBV7-2	TRBJ2-1	NA	TGTGCCAGCAGCTTACCCCACAGCTCCTACAATGAGCAGTTCTTC	CASSLPHSSYNEQFF
TRBV9	TRBJ2-1	TRBD2	TGTGCCAGCAGCGAGGGACTAGCGGGGGGGTTCAATGAGCAGTTCTTC	CASSEGLAGGFNEQFF
TRBV5-4	TRBJ2-7	TRBD2	TGTGCCAGCAGCTTGGCCGGGACTAGCGAGTGCGAGCAGTACTTC	CASSLAGTSECEQYF
TRBV30	TRBJ2-5	TRBD1	TGTGCCTGGAGTGTACGGGCAGGGGGCGACGACCAGTACTTC	CAWSVRAGGDDQYF
TRBV5-4	TRBJ2-5	NA	TGTGCCAGCAGCTTCGGGGGTATCCCCCCGGAGACCCAGTACTTC	CASSFGGIPPETQYF
TRBV19	TRBJ2-7	NA	TGTGCCAGTAGTAATAGCGGCTCCTACGAGCAGTACTTC	CASSNSGSYEQYF
TRBV18	TRBJ2-5	NA	TGTGCCAGCTCACCTCGAGGTGCCGGAGAGACCCAGTACTTC	CASSPRGAGETQYF
TRBV4-1	TRBJ2-3	TRBD2	TGCGCCAGCAGCCAAGAAGAGCGGGGGGTCCCAGATACGCAGTATTTT	CASSQEERGVPDTQYF
TRBV9	TRBJ2-1	NA	TGTGCCAGCAGCGTATCAGGGGTTGTGAATGAGCAGTTCTTC	CASSVSGVVNEQFF
TRBV5-1	TRBJ1-1	TRBD1	TGCGCCAGCAGCTTGATGGACAGGGACACTGAAGCTTTCTTT	CASSLMDRDTEAFF
TRBV2	TRBJ2-5	NA	TGTGCCAGCAGTGAAGCGCTTCGGGGACTCGAGCAAGAGACCCAGTACTTC	CASSEALRGLEQETQYF
TRBV11-3	TRBJ1-2	NA	TGTGCCAGCAGCGCAGGGAACTATGGCTACACCTTC	CASSAGNYGYTF
TRBV28	TRBJ2-2	NA	TGTGCCAGCAGCGGGAGCCTCGAGGGAGGGGAGCTGTTTTTT	CASSGSLEGGELFF
TRBV29-1	TRBJ2-3	NA	TGCAGCGGTGAAGGCGGGGCCCCCTGGGGTACAGATACGCAGTATTTT	CSGEGGAPWGTDTQYF
TRBV7-9	TRBJ2-1	NA	TGTGCTCTAAGAGTGGGGGGGGCCTCCTCCGACAATGAGCAGTTCTTC	CALRVGGASSDNEQFF
TRBV9	TRBJ2-3	NA	TGTGCCAGCAGCCCCAGGATATTCGGCACAGATACGCAGTATTTT	CASSPRIFGTDTQYF
TRBV19	TRBJ2-3	TRBD2	TGTGCCAGTAAAGGCGGGGGAGATACGCAGTATTTT	CASKGGGDTQYF
TRBV30	TRBJ2-3	TRBD2	TGTGCTTGGGGTCGCGGGAGTGGGACAGATACGCAGTATTTT	CAWGRGSGTDTQYF
TRBV30	TRBJ1-4	NA	TGTGCCTCCTACGATAGAAATGAAAAACTGTTTTTT	CASYDRNEKLFF
TRBV4-1	TRBJ2-3	TRBD2	TGCGCCAGCAGCCTTAGCGGGCACCACTACACAGATACGCAGTATTTT	CASSLSGHHYTDTQYF
TRBV6-5	TRBJ1-5	TRBD1	TGTGCCAGCAGTACTACAGGGGGCGCGAAGCAGCCCCAGCATTTT	CASSTTGGAKQPQHF
TRBV5-5	TRBJ2-7	TRBD1	TGTGCCAGCAGCCGCCGGGGGGGACAGGGGATCTACGAGCAGTACTTC	CASSRRGGQGIYEQYF
TRBV30	TRBJ2-2	NA	TGTGCCTGGAGTCGACAGGGGAGGGTGGCCGGGGGGCTGTTTTTT	CAWSRQGRVAGGLFF
TRBV2	TRBJ2-3	NA	TGTGCCAGCAGTGAACAGGGCAGTAGCACAGATACGCAGTATTTT	CASSEQGSSTDTQYF
TRBV7-9	TRBJ2-5	TRBD1	TGTGCCAGCAGCGAACGGGACAGGGACCAAGAGACCCAGTACTTC	CASSERDRDQETQYF
TRBV19	TRBJ1-6	NA	TGTGCCAGTTGTCAGGGAAGGGGATCACACCTCCACTTT	CASCQGRGSHLHF
TRBV12-5	TRBJ2-7	NA	TGTGCTAGTGGTCCGGGGACTTCCCCAAATTACGAGCAGTACTTC	CASGPGTSPNYEQYF
TRBV6-6	TRBJ1-6	NA	TGTGCCAGCAGTTCTAGCTCCTATAATTCACCCCTCCACTTT	CASSSSSYNSPLHF
TRBV6-1	TRBJ2-3	NA	TGTGCCAGCAGTGAGGTGGAGGGGACAGATACGCAGTATTTT	CASSEVEGTDTQYF
TRBV2	TRBJ2-7	NA	TGTGCCAGCAGTGACCAGGGATACGAGCAGTACTTC	CASSDQGYEQYF
TRBV5-1	TRBJ1-5	NA	TGCGCCAGCAGCTTGGGCGGTCCCAATCAGCCCCAGCATTTT	CASSLGGPNQPQHF
TRBV4-1	TRBJ1-2	NA	TGCGCCAGCAGCCAAGAGCTTTCCTCGGGGTCGGGTTATGGCTACACCTTC	CASSQELSSGSGYGYTF
TRBV27	TRBJ2-7	NA	TGTGCCAGCAGTTTGTTCGGGAGCCCCTCCTACGAGCAGTACTTC	CASSLFGSPSYEQYF
TRBV5-6	TRBJ2-1	NA	TGTGCCAGCAGCTTGGCGCGTAGTACCCCCTCCAATGAGCAGTTCTTC	CASSLARSTPSNEQFF
TRBV7-9	TRBJ1-1	TRBD1	TGTGCCAGCAGCTCAGGACAGGGTAACAAAGCTTTCTTT	CASSSGQGNKAFF
TRBV13	TRBJ2-7	TRBD2	TGTGCCAGCAGCTTGACTAGCGGGACCTACGAGCAGTACTTC	CASSLTSGTYEQYF
TRBV5-1	TRBJ1-1	NA	TGCGCCAGCACCAATACAGGCTCAGACACTGAAGCTTTCTTT	CASTNTGSDTEAFF
TRBV4-1	TRBJ2-1	NA	TGCGCCAGCAGCCAAAAGAACTTCTACAATGAGCAGTTCTTC	CASSQKNFYNEQFF
TRBV9	TRBJ2-7	NA	TGTGCCAGCAGCGCCGGGGTTAGCGCCTACGAGCAGTACTTC	CASSAGVSAYEQYF
TRBV14	TRBJ1-1	NA	TGTGCCAGCAGCTTCGGGGGGGTCGCTGAAGCTTTCTTT	CASSFGGVAEAFF
TRBV19	TRBJ2-5	TRBD2	TGTGCCAGTAGTATAACTAGCGGAGGGCAAGAGACCCAGTACTTC	CASSITSGGQETQYF
TRBV11-2	TRBJ2-3	TRBD2	TGTGCCAGCAGCTTAGATCTGGTTAGGCTAGCGGGACGCACAGATACGCAGTATTTT	CASSLDLVRLAGRTDTQYF
TRBV7-9	TRBJ2-7	TRBD2	TGTGCCAGCAGCCCGACTAGCGGGCGACTTAACACGTTGGGCGAGCAGTACTTC	CASSPTSGRLNTLGEQYF
TRBV5-1	TRBJ1-1	NA	TGCGCCAGCAGCTTATCCGGGACACCAAACACTGAAGCTTTCTTT	CASSLSGTPNTEAFF
TRBV9	TRBJ2-1	NA	TGTGCCAGCAGCGGGATGGCGGCGGGTGAGCAGTTCTTC	CASSGMAAGEQFF
TRBV4-1	TRBJ1-1	NA	TGCGCCAGCAGCCAAGGGCGGCAGATGAACACTGAAGCTTTCTTT	CASSQGRQMNTEAFF
TRBV6-5	TRBJ1-2	TRBD1	TGTGCCAGCAGTACGGACAGGGACGGCTACACCTTC	CASSTDRDGYTF
TRBV18	TRBJ1-3	NA	TGTGCCAGCTCACCGAGAAACAGGGATGGAAACACCATATATTTT	CASSPRNRDGNTIYF
TRBV29-1	TRBJ1-2	NA	TGCAGCGTTGGTCCCCTCTTGGGCTACACCTTC	CSVGPLLGYTF